The 3 T cell receptor beta chains given below trace back to one sample, sequenced in a study of blood T cell repertoires in COVID-19. This table comes from immunoSEQ multiplex PCR, and its TCRdb copy is limited to in-frame clones, with some not included. The data hold 250,000 to 400,000 clones, with roughly nine tenths observed a single time. The sequencing input was peripheral blood. These receptors originate from a woman between 25 and 40 years old with COVID-19, enrolled during active disease.

This clone has just one count. This sequence joins TRBV25-1 and TRBJ2-7, with D unclear. The length of the CDR3 is 14 residues. The germline V gene encodes CDR1 MGHDK and CDR2 SYGVNS. Trimming cost V 2 bases and J 5 bases, with 13 bases left between them. The CDR3 bases are TGTGCCAGCAGTGAAGCGAGGCCCTGGGACGAGCAGTACTTC. Amino acids: CASSEARPWDEQYF.

The chain has TRBV7-3 and TRBJ2-5; TRBD1 matches 8 bases. V gave up 1 base and J gave up 3 bases; unmatched junction bases: 4. Germline CDR1 SGHTA, CDR2 FQGTGA. There are 15 residues in the CDR3. The CDR3 region is CASSLSADREETQYF. In DNA form, the CDR3 reads TGTGCCAGCAGCTTAAGTGCGGACAGGGAAGAGACCCAGTACTTC.

J is TRBJ1-2 and V is TRBV20-1, with 7 bases aligning to TRBD1. V gave up 3 bases and J gave up 0 bases; unmatched junction bases: 4. The length of the CDR3 is 14 residues. Germline CDR1 DFQATT, CDR2 SNEGSKA (reference sequence). The CDR3 coding sequence is TGCAGTGCTAGTCCCACAGGGGCTAACTATGGCTACACCTTC. Amino acid sequence: CSASPTGANYGYTF.